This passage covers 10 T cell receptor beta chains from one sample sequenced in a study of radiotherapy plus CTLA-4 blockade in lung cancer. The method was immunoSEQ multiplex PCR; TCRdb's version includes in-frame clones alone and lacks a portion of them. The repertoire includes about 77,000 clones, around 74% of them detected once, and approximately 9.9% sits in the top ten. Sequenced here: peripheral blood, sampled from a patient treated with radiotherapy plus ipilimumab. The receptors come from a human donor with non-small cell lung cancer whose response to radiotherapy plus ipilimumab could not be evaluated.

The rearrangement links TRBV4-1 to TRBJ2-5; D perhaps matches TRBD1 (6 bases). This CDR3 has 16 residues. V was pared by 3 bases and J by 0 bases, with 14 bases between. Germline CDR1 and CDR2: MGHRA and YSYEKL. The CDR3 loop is CASSHTITGNQETQYF. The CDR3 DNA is TGCGCCAGCAGCCACACAATTACAGGGAACCAAGAGACCCAGTACTTC.

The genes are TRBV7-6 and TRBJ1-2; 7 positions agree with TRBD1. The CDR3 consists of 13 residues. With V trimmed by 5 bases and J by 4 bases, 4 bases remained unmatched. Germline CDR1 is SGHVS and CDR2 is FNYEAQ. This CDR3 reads CASSPRDSYGYTF. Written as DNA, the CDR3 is TGTGCCAGCAGCCCTCGGGACAGCTATGGCTACACCTTC.

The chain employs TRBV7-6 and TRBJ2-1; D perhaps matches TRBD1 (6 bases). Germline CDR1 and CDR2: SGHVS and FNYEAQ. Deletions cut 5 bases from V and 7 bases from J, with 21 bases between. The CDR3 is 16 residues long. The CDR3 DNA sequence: TGTGCCAGCAGCCCAGGGGCCGACTCATCTAGGAATGAGCAGTTCTTC. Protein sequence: CASSPGADSSRNEQFF.

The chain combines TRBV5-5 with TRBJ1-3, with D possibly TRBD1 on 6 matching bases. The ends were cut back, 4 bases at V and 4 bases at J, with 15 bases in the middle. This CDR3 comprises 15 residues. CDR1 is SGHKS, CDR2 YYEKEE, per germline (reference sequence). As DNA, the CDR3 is TGTGCCAGCAGCGCACTAGGGGGATCAGGAAACACCATATATTTT. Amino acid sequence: CASSALGGSGNTIYF. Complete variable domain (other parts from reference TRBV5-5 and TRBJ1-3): DAGVTQSPTHLIKTRGQQVTLRCSPISGHKSVSWYQQVLGQGPQFIFQYYEKEERGRGNFPDRFSARQFPNYSSELNVNALLLGDSALYLCASSALGGSGNTIYFGEGSWLTVV.

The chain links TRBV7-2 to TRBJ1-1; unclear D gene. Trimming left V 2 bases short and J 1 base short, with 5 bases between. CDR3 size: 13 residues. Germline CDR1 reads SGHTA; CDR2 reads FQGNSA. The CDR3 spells CASSLSRNTEAFF. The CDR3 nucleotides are TGTGCCAGCAGCTTATCCAGGAACACTGAAGCTTTCTTT.

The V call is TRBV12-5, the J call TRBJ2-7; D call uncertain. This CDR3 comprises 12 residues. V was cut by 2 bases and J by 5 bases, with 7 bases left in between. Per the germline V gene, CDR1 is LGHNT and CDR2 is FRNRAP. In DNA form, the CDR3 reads TGTGCTAGTGGTTTGATAGTTAACGAGCAGTACTTC. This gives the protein CASGLIVNEQYF. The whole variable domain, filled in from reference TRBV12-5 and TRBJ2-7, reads DARVTQTPRHKVTEMGQEVTMRCQPILGHNTVFWYRQTMMQGLELLAYFRNRAPLDDSGMPKDRFSAEMPDATLATLKIQPSEPRDSAVYFCASGLIVNEQYFGPGTRLTVT.

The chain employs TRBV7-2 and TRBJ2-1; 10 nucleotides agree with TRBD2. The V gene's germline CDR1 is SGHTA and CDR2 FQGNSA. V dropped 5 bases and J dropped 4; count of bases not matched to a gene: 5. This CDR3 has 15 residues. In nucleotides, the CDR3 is TGTGCCAGCAGCGGTCTAGCGGGAGCATACAATGAGCAGTTCTTC. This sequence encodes CASSGLAGAYNEQFF.

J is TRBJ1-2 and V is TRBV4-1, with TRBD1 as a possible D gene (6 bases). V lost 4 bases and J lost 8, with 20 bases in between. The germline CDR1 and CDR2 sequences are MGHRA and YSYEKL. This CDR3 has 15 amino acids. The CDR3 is CASSRTSGDWGGYTF. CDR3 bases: TGCGCCAGCAGCCGAACCTCAGGGGATTGGGGAGGCTACACCTTC.

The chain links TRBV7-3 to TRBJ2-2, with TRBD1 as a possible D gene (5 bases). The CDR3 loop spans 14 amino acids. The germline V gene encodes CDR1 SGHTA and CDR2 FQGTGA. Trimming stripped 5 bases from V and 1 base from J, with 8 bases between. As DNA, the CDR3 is TGTGCCAGCAGCAGGCAGGGGAACACCGGGGAGCTGTTTTTT. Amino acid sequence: CASSRQGNTGELFF.

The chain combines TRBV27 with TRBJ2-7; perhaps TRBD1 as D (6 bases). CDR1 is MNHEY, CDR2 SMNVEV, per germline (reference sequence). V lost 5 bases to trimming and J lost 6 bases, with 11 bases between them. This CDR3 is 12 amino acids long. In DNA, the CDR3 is TGTGCCAGCAGTAAAACAGGGTTCGAGCAGTACTTC. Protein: CASSKTGFEQYF.